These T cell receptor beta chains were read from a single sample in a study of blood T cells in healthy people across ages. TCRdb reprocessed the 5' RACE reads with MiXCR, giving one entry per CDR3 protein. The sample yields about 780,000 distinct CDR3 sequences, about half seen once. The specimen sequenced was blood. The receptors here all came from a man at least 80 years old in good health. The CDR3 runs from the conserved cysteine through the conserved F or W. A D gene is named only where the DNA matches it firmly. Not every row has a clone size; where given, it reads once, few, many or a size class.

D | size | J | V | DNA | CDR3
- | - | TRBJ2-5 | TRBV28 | TGTGCCAGCAGACAGGGGGGGGGAGAGACCCAGTACTTC | CASRQGGGETQYF
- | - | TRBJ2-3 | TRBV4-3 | TGCGCCAGCAGCCAAGACCCCGCCTTTCTGGCAGATACGCAGTATTTT | CASSQDPAFLADTQYF
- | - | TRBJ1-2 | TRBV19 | TGTGCCAGTAGTCCCCAGACAACTAGCCTTGGCTACACCTTC | CASSPQTTSLGYTF
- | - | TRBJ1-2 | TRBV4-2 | TGTGCCAGCAGCCAAGGATTCGAGGGTGGTGGCTACACCTTC | CASSQGFEGGGYTF
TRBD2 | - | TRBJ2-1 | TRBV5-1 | TGCGCCAGCAGCTTGGTCGGACCGGGGGGCTACAATGAGCAGTTCTTC | CASSLVGPGGYNEQFF
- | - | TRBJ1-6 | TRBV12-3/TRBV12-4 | TGTGCCTCAGGGACGGCTAATTCACCCCTCCACTTT | CASGTANSPLHF
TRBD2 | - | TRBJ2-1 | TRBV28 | TGTGCCACCAAACTAGCGGGAGACTACAATGAGCAGTTCTTC | CATKLAGDYNEQFF
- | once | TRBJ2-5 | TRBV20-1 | TGCAGTGCTCCCCCCTCGGGTGGAGAGACCCAGTACTTC | CSAPPSGGETQYF
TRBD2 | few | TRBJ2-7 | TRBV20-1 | TGCAGTGCTAGAGATCCGACTAGCGGGATAGCCGAGCAGTACTTC | CSARDPTSGIAEQYF
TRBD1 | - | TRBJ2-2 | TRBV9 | TGTGCCAGCACCGATGGACAGGGGAGAACCGGGGAGCTGTTTTTT | CASTDGQGRTGELFF
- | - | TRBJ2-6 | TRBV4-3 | TGCGCCAGCAGCCAGGTAACATCGAACTCTGGGGCCAACGTCCTGACTTTC | CASSQVTSNSGANVLTF
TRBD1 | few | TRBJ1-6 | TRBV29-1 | TGCAGCGTCCGGACAGGCCCGTTTGATTCACCCCTCCACTTT | CSVRTGPFDSPLHF
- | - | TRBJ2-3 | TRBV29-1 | TGCAGCGTTACCGGGACACCTAGCACAGATACGCAGTATTTT | CSVTGTPSTDTQYF
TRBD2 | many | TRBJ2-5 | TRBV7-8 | TGTGCCAGCAGCCGACTAGCGGGAGCCACCTTACAAGAGACCCAGTACTTC | CASSRLAGATLQETQYF
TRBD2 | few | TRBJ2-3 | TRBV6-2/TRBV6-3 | TGTGCCAGCAGCTCGGGACTAGCGGGAAGCACGCAGTATTTT | CASSSGLAGSTQYF
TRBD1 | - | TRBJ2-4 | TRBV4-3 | TGCGCCAGCAGCCACGAGACAGGGCCTCAAAACATTCAGTACTTC | CASSHETGPQNIQYF
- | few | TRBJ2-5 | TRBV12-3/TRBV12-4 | TGTGCCAGCAGGGGAGCGGAGGAACAAGGAACCCAGTACTTC | CASRGAEEQGTQYF
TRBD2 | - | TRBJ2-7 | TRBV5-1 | TGCGCCAGCAGCCTTAGCGGGAGCCTCCGCGAGCAGTACTTC | CASSLSGSLREQYF
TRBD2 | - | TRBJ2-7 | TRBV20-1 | TGCAGTGCTATTAAGGGGACTAGCGGGATTTACGAGCAGTACTTC | CSAIKGTSGIYEQYF
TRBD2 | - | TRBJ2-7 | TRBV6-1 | TGTGCCAGCAGTGACGCGCTAGCGGGGCGAGGTGAGCAGTACTTC | CASSDALAGRGEQYF
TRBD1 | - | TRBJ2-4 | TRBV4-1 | TGCGCCAGCAGCCAAGTAGGGACAGGGAAAAACATTCAGTACTTC | CASSQVGTGKNIQYF
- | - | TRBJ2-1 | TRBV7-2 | TGTGCCAGCAGCTTAGATCAGGGGAGGGCTGAGCAGTTCTTC | CASSLDQGRAEQFF
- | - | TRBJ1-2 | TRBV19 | TGTGCCAGTAGTAGTGACAGGCCGGCTGGCTACACCTTC | CASSSDRPAGYTF
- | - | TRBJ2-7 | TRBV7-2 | TGTGCCAGCAGACCGGGACGGAACTCCTACGAGCAGTACTTC | CASRPGRNSYEQYF
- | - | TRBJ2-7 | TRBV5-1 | TGCGCCAGCAGCTCGAAGGGACCCAGCAATGAGCAGTACTTC | CASSSKGPSNEQYF
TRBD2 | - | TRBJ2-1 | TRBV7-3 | TGTGCCAGCAGCTTGGGCGGGAGGGCCCGGGAGCAGTTCTTC | CASSLGGRAREQFF
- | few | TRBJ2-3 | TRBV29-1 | TGCAGCGTTGAGAACCGGGTTTCGACAGATACGCAGTATTTT | CSVENRVSTDTQYF
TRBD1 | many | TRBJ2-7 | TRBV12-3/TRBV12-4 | TGTGCCAGCAGTCGGGGACAGACCACACTTTACGAGCAGTACTTC | CASSRGQTTLYEQYF
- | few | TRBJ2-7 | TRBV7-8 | TGTGCCAGCAGCTCCCAGGGAGGTGGGCAGTACTTC | CASSSQGGGQYF
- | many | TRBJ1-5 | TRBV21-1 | TGTGCCGCAAGTGTGAAGGGGTCCAGCAATCAGCCCCAGCATTTT | CAASVKGSSNQPQHF
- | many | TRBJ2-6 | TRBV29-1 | TGCAGCGTCGGGACTCCCGGCGGGGCCAACGTCCTGACTTTC | CSVGTPGGANVLTF
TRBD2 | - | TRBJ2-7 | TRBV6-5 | TGTGCCAGCAGTCCGAGCGGGAGGGATCCCGAGCAGTACTTC | CASSPSGRDPEQYF
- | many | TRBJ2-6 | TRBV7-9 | TGTGCCAGCGCCTGGGCCGGGATTTCCAACTCTGGGGCCAACGTCCTGACTTTC | CASAWAGISNSGANVLTF
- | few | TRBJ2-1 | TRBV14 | TGTGCCAGCAGCCAAGTATTCTATGAGCAGTTCTTC | CASSQVFYEQFF
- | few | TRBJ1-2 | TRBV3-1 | TGTGCCAGCAGCCCCGACTGGGGATCCTATGGCTACACCTTC | CASSPDWGSYGYTF